The present T cell receptor (beta chain) was sequenced within a study of T cell clones after liver transplantation. Overall study: Immunosuppression withdrawal was tried within 2 years after liver transplantation in this trial.

From germline, CDR1 is MNHEY and CDR2 SMNVEV (reference sequence). With 0 bases removed from V and 4 bases from J, the gap between germline ends came to 12 bases. The CDR3 is 15 amino acids. Sequencing used immunoSEQ multiplex PCR; TCRdb keeps in-frame clones, though not all of them. Of some 120,000 clones in the sample, about nine tenths were seen once. The starting material was CD4+ T cells from blood, obtained 12 months after liver transplant. The TCR sequence derives from a human patient who received a liver transplant. Some T cells may be graft donor cells. This chain connects TRBV27 to TRBJ2-5, with D possibly being TRBD1 (6 bases). CDR3 sequence (DNA): TGTGCCAGCAGTTTATCGGGGGCTGATGGAGAGACCCAGTACTTC. It yields the protein CASSLSGADGETQYF.